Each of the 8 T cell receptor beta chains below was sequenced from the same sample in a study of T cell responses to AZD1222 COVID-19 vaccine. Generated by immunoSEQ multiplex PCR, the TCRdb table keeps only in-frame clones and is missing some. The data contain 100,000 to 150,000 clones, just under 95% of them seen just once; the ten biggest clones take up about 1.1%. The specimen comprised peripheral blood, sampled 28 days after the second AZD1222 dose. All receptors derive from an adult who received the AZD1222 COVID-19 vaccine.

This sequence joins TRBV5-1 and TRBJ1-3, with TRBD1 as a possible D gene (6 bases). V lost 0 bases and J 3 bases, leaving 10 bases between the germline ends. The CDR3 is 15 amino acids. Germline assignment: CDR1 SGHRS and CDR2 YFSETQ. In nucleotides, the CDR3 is TGCGCCAGCAGCTTGGGTGGACAGAGTGGAAACACCATATATTTT. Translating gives CASSLGGQSGNTIYF. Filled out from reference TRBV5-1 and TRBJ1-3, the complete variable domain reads KAGVTQTPRYLIKTRGQQVTLSCSPISGHRSVSWYQQTPGQGLQFLFEYFSETQRNKGNFPGRFSGRQFSNSRSEMNVSTLELGDSALYLCASSLGGQSGNTIYFGEGSWLTVV.

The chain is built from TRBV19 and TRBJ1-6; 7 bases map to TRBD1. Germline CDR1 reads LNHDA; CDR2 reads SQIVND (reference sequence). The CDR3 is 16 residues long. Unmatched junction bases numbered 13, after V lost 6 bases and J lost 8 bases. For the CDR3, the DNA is TGTGCCAGTAGACATAGGACAGGCTTACGGGATTCACCCCTCCACTTT. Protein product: CASRHRTGLRDSPLHF.

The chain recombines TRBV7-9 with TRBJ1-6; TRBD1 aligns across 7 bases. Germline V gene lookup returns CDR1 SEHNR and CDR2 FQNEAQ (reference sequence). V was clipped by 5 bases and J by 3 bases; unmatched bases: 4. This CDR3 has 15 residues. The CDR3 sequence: CASSGDSHYNSPLHF. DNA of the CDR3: TGTGCCAGCAGCGGGGACAGTCACTATAATTCACCCCTCCACTTT.

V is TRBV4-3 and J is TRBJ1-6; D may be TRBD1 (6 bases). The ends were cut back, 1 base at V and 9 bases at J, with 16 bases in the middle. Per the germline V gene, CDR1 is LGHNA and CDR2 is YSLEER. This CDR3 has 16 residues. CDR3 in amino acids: CASSQVAGAVGSPLHF. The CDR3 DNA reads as TGCGCCAGCAGCCAAGTAGCAGGGGCGGTTGGTTCACCCCTCCACTTT.

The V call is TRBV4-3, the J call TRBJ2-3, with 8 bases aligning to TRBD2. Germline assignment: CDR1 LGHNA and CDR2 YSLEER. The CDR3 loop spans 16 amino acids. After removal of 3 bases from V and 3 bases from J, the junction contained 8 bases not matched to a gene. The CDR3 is CASSHTRGGGTDTQYF. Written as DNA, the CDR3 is TGCGCCAGCAGCCACACCCGGGGGGGAGGGACAGATACGCAGTATTTT.

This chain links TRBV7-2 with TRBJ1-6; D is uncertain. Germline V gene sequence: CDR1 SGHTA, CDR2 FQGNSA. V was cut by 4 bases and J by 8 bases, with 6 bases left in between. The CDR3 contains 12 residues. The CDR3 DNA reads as TGTGCCAGCAGCTCCACCGATTCACCCCTCCACTTT. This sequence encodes CASSSTDSPLHF.

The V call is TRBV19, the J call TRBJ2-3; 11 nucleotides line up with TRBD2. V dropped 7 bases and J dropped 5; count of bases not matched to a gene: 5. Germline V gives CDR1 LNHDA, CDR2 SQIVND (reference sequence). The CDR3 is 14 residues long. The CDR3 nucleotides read TGTGCCAGTAAATTAGGACTAGCGGGAGATACGCAGTATTTT. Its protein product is CASKLGLAGDTQYF.

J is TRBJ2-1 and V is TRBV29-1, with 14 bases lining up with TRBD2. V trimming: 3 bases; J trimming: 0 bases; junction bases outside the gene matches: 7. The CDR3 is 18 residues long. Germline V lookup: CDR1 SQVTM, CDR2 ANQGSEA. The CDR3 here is CSVEGLAGDRSSYNEQFF. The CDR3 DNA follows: TGCAGCGTTGAGGGACTAGCGGGGGACCGTAGCTCCTACAATGAGCAGTTCTTC.